The entry below describes one T cell receptor (beta chain). These data come from a study of patients and donors after allogeneic stem cell transplantation. From the RT-PCR reads, TCRdb called clonotypes with MiXCR, one entry per CDR3 protein. Here the sample spans some 960,000 distinct CDR3 sequences, roughly 18% being singletons. V was shortened by 1 base and J by 11 bases, with 20 bases between the two germline ends. This CDR3 comprises 15 residues. Germline V gene sequence: CDR1 SGHTA, CDR2 FQGNSA. The sequence was collected from a human donor who was either an allogeneic HSCT recipient or a stem cell or donor lymphocyte infusion donor (not recorded which). It is not recorded whose cells these are; they may come from a transplant donor. The rearrangement joins TRBV7-2 to TRBJ1-1; TRBD1 is a possible D gene (5 bases). Sequenced: blood, either unsorted or a sorted T cell fraction (not recorded which). The CDR3 sequence is CASSLEAGRHRGAFF. The DNA for the CDR3 is TGTGCCAGCAGCTTAGAGGCCGGTAGACACCGGGGGGCTTTCTTT.